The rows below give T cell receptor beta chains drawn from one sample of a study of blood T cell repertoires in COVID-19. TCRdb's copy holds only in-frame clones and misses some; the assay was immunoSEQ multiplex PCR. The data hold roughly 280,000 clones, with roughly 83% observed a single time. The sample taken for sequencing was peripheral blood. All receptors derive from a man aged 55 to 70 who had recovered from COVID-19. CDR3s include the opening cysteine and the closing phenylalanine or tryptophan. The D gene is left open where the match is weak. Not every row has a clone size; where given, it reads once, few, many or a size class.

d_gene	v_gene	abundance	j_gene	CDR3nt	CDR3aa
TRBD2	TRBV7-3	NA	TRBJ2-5	TGTGCCAGCACCGACAGGGGGACTAGCGGGAAGAAAGAGACCCAGTACTTC	CASTDRGTSGKKETQYF
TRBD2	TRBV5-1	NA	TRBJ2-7	TGCGCCAGCAGCTCTAGCGGGGGCTCCTACGAGCAGTACTTC	CASSSSGGSYEQYF
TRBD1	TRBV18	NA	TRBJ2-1	TGTGCCAGCTCAAGGGACAGGGGTTACAATGAGCAGTTCTTC	CASSRDRGYNEQFF
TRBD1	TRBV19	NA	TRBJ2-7	TGTGCCAGTAGTACAAGAAGACAGGGGGCCTACGAGCAGTACTTC	CASSTRRQGAYEQYF
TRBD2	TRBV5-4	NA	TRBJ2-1	TGTGCCAGCTTCCAGGGCGGGAGGGTGAATGAGCAGTTCTTC	CASFQGGRVNEQFF
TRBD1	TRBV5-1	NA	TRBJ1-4	TGCGCCAGCAGCCCCAGGGGGACCGGGGAAAAACTGTTTTTT	CASSPRGTGEKLFF
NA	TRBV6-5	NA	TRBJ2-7	TGTGCCAGCAGTAGGGCAGGGCCCTACGAGCAGTACTTC	CASSRAGPYEQYF
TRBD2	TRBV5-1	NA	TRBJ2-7	TGCGCCAGCAGCTTTTCTAGCGGGGGGTTATCCTACGAGCAGTACTTC	CASSFSSGGLSYEQYF
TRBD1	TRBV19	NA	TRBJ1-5	TGTGCCAGCTCAGACAGGGGCTCTCTTTATAGCAATCAGCCCCAGCATTTT	CASSDRGSLYSNQPQHF
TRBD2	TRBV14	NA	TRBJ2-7	TGTGCCAGCAGCCCAACAAGACCTGGACTAGCGGGGAGCGCCTACGAGCAGTACTTC	CASSPTRPGLAGSAYEQYF
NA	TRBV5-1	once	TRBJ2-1	TGCGCCAGCAGCTTGCCCGGAGAAGAGCAGTTCTTC	CASSLPGEEQFF
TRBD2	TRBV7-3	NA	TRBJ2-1	TGTGCCAGCAGCGAAAGCGGGGGGGCCCCCGATGAGCAGTTCTTC	CASSESGGAPDEQFF
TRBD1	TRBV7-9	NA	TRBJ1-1	TGTGCCAGCAGCTCGTCCGGGACAGCTGAAGCTTTCTTT	CASSSSGTAEAFF
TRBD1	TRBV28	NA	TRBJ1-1	TGTGCCACCTCTAAACAGGGGGCGCGTACTGAAGCTTTCTTT	CATSKQGARTEAFF
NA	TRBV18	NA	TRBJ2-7	TGTGCCAGCTCACCAATGGAGTTATCCCCCTCCCTCGGGCAGTACTTC	CASSPMELSPSLGQYF
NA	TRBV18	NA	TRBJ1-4	TGTGCCAGCTCACCACCAGGAACCCCGGGTGAAAAACTGTTTTTT	CASSPPGTPGEKLFF
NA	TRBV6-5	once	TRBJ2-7	TGTGCCAGCAGTTACGGGGAGAGGGGGATAGGCGAGCAGTACTTC	CASSYGERGIGEQYF
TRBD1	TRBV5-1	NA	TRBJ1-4	TGCGCCAGCAGCTTGGTTCAGGTTGCGGGACAGGGGGCGATTAATGAAAAACTGTTTTTT	CASSLVQVAGQGAINEKLFF
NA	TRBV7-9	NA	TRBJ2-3	TGTGCCAGCAGCATATGGACTGAACCAGATACGCAGTATTTT	CASSIWTEPDTQYF
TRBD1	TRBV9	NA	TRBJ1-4	TGTGCCAGCAGCGTTGACAGGGCGACCGGGGAATGGGAAAAACTGTTTTTT	CASSVDRATGEWEKLFF
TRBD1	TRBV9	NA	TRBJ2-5	TGTGCCAGCAGCGTAGACGTGACAGGGGGAATCCAAGAGACCCAGTACTTC	CASSVDVTGGIQETQYF
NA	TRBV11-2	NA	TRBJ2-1	TGTGCCAGCAGCTTTGGAGGGAGTTTCAACAATGAGCAGTTCTTC	CASSFGGSFNNEQFF
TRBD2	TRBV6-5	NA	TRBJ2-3	TGTGCCAGCAGTTATGCGGGGGTCACAGATACGCAGTATTTT	CASSYAGVTDTQYF
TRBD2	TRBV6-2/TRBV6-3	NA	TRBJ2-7	TGTGCCAGCAGTTACTTCCGCCTAGGACTAGGTAACGAGCAGTACTTC	CASSYFRLGLGNEQYF
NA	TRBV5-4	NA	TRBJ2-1	TGTGCCAGCAGCCCTGGGGGCCAGCTCAACAATGAGCAGTTCTTC	CASSPGGQLNNEQFF
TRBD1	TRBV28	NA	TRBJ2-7	TGTGCCAGCAGCCAGGGGGGGACAGGGGCCTACGAGCAGTACTTC	CASSQGGTGAYEQYF
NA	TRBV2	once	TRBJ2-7	TGTGCCAGCAAAGGAGGGATCTACGAGCAGTACTTC	CASKGGIYEQYF
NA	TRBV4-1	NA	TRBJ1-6	TGCGCCAGCAGCCAAGTGGTGAGCGCCCTCCACTTT	CASSQVVSALHF
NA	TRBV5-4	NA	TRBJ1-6	TGTGCCAGCAGCCCGGGGGGCAGGGCCGAGAATTCACCCCTCCACTTT	CASSPGGRAENSPLHF